One T cell receptor beta chain is described in this entry. The CDR3 contains 15 residues. CDR1 and CDR2 from the germline V gene are MDHEN and SYDVKM. V lost 5 bases and J lost 4, with 17 bases in between. These data are taken from a study of cytomegalovirus exposure and HLA in healthy donors. TCRdb's copy holds only in-frame clones and misses some; the assay was immunoSEQ multiplex PCR. The sample records some 270,000 clones, approximately 86% being singletons. The chain links TRBV28 to TRBJ1-2, with TRBD1 as a possible D gene (6 bases). The specimen was PBMCs. The origin of this receptor is a woman younger than 35 in good health and CMV-seronegative. CDR3 residues: CASSQTGTTFYGYTF. The CDR3 DNA is TGTGCCAGCAGTCAAACCGGGACAACCTTCTATGGCTACACCTTC.